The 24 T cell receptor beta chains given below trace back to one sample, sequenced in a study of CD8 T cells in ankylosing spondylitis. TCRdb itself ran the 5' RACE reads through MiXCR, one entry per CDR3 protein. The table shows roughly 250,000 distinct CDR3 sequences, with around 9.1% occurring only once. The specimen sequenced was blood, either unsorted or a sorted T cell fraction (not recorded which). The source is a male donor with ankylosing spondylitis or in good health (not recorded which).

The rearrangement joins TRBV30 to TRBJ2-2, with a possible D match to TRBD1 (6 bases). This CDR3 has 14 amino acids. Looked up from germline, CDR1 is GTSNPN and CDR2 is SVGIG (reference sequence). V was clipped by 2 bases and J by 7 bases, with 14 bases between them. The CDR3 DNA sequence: TGTGCCTGGAGTTGGACCCGGGACAACGGGGAGCTGTTTTTT. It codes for CAWSWTRDNGELFF.

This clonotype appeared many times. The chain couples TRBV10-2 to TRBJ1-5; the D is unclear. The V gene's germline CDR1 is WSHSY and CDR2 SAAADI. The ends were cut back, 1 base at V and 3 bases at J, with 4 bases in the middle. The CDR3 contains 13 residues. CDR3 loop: CASSEWYNQPQHF. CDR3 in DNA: TGCGCCAGCAGTGAGTGGTACAATCAGCCCCAGCATTTT.

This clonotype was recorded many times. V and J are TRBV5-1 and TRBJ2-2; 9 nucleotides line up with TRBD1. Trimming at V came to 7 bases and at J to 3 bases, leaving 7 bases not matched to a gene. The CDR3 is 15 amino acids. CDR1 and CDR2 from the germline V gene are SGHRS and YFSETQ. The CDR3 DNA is TGCGCCAGCTCCCTCCGGACAGGGGACACCGGGGAGCTGTTTTTT. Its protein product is CASSLRTGDTGELFF.

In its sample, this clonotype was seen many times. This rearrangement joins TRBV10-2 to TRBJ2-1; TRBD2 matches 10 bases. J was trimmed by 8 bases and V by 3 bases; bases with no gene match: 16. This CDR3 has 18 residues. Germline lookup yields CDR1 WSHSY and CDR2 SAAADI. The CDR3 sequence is CASSEGLAGGPQVHEQFF. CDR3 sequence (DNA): TGCGCCAGCAGTGAAGGTTTAGCGGGAGGACCCCAAGTCCATGAGCAGTTCTTC.

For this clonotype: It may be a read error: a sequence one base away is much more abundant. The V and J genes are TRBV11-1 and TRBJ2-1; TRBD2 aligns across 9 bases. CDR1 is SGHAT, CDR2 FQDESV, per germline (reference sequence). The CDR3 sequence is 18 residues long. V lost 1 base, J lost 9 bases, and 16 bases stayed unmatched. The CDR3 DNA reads TGTGCCAGCAGCTTAGTTGACTTGACTAGCGGTGATTTTGGTGAGCAGTTCTTC. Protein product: CASSLVDLTSGDFGEQFF. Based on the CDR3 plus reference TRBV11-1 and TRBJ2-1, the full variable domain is EAEVAQSPRYKITEKSQAVAFWCDPISGHATLYWYRQILGQGPELLVQFQDESVVDDSQLPKDRFSAERLKGVDSTLKIQPAELGDSAMYLCASSLVDLTSGDFGEQFFGPGTRLTVL.

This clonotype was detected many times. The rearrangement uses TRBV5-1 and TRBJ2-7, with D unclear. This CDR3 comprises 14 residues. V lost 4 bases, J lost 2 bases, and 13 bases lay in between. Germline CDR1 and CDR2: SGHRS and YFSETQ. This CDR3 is CASSQSTLTYEQYF. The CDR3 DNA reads TGCGCCAGCAGCCAATCGACCCTAACCTACGAGCAGTACTTC.

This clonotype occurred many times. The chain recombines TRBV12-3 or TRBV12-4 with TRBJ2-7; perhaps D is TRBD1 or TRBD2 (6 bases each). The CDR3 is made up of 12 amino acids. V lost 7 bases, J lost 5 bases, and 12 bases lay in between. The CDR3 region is CASTLGGNEQYF. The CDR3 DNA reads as TGTGCCAGCACCCTAGGGGGGAACGAGCAGTACTTC.

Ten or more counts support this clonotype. CDR3 amino acids: CASSSRGYTDTQYF. The DNA of the CDR3 is TGCGCCAGCAGCTCGCGCGGATACACAGATACGCAGTATTTT. The chain recombines TRBV5-1 with TRBJ2-3; no firm D call. V lost 3 bases, J lost 2 bases, and 10 bases lay in between. CDR1 is SGHRS and CDR2 is YFSETQ in the germline V gene. There are 14 residues in the CDR3.

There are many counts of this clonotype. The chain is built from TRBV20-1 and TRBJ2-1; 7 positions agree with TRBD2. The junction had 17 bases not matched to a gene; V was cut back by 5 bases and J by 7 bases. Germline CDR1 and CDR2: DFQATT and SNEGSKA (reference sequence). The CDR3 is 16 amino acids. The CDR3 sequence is CSASLLLRGGGNEQFF. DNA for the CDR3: TGCAGTGCTTCCCTCCTCCTTCGCGGGGGTGGAAATGAGCAGTTCTTC.

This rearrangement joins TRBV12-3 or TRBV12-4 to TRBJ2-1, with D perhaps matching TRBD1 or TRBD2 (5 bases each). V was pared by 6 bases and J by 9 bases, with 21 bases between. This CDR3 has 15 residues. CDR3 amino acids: CASSQSTGTWGEQFF. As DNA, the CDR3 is TGTGCCAGCAGCCAATCCACCGGGACCTGGGGTGAGCAGTTCTTC.

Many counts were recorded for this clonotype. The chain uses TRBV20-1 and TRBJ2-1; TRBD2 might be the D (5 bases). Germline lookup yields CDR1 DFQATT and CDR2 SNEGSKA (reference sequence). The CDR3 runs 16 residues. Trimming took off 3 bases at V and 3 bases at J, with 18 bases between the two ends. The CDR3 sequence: CSARPPAAAIYNEQFF. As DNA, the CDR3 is TGCAGTGCTAGGCCGCCCGCAGCGGCTATCTACAATGAGCAGTTCTTC.

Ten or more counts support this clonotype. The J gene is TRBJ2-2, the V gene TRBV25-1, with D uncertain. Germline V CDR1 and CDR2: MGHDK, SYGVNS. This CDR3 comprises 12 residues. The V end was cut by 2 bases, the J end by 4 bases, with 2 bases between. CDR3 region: CASSEPTGELFF. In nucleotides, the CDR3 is TGTGCCAGCAGTGAACCCACCGGGGAGCTGTTTTTT.

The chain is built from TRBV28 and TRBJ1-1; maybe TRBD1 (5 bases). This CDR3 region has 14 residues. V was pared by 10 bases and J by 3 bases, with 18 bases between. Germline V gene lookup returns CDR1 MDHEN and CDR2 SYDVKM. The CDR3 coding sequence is TGTGCCATGGGCCCTGGGGCCATCTACACTGAAGCTTTCTTT. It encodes CAMGPGAIYTEAFF.

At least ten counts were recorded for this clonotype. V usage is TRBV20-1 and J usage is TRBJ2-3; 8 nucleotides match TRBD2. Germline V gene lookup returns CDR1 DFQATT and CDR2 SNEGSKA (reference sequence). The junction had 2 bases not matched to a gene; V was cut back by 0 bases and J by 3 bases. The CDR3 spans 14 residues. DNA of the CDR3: TGCAGTGCTAGAGAACCTAGCGGGACAGATACGCAGTATTTT. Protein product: CSAREPSGTDTQYF.

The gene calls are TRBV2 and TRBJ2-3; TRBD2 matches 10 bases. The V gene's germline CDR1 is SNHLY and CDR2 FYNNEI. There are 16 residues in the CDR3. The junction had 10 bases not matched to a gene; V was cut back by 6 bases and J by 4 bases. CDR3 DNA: TGTGCCAGCAGGGTACTAGCGGGGACGTCCGCAGATACGCAGTATTTT. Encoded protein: CASRVLAGTSADTQYF. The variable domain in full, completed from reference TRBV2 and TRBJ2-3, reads EPEVTQTPSHQVTQMGQEVILRCVPISNHLYFYWYRQILGQKVEFLVSFYNNEISEKSEIFDDQFSVERPDGSNFTLKIRSTKLEDSAMYFCASRVLAGTSADTQYFGPGTRLTVL.

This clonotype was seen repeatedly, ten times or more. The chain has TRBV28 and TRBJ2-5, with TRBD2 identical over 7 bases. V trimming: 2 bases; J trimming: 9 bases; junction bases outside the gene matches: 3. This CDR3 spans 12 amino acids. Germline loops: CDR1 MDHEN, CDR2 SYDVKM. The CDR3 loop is CASSLIGRAQYF. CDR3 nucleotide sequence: TGTGCCAGCAGTTTAATAGGGAGGGCCCAGTACTTC.

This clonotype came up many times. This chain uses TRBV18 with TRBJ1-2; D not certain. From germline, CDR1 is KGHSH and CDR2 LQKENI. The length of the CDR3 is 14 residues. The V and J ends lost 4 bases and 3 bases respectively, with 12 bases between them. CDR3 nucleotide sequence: TGTGCCAGCTCACGGGAGAGCCTCGACTATGGCTACACCTTC. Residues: CASSRESLDYGYTF.

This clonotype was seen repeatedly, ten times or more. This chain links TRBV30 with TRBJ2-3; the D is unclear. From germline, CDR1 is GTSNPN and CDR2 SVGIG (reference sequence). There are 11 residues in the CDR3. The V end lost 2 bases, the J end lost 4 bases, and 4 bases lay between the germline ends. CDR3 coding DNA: TGTGCCTGGAGTATCGCAGATACGCAGTATTTT. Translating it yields CAWSIADTQYF.

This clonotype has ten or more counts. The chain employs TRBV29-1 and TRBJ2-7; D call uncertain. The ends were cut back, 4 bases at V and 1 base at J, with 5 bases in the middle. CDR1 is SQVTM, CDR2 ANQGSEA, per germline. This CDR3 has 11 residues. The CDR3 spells CSVGESYEQYF. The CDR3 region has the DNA TGCAGCGTTGGAGAGTCCTACGAGCAGTACTTC.

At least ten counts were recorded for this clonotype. The CDR3 sequence: CASSPDRTGELFF. For the CDR3, the DNA is TGCGCCAGCAGCCCGGACAGGACCGGGGAGCTGTTTTTT. The chain is built from TRBV5-1 and TRBJ2-2; 7 positions agree with TRBD1. The V gene end was trimmed by 4 bases and the J gene end by 5 bases; junction bases not matched to a gene: 2. The CDR3 is made up of 13 amino acids. Germline V lookup: CDR1 SGHRS, CDR2 YFSETQ.

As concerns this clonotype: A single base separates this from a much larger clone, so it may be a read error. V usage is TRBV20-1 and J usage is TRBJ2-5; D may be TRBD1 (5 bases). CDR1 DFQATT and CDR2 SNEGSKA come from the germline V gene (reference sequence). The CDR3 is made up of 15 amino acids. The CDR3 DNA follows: TGCAGTGCTCCAACCCTAACAGGAAACCATGAGACCCAGTACTTC. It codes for CSAPTLTGNHETQYF.

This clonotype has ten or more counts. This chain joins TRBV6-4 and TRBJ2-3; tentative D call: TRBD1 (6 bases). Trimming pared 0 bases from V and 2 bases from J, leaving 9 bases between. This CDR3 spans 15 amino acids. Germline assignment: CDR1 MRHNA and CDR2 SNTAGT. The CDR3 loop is CASSDSTGHTDTQYF. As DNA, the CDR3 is TGTGCCAGCAGTGACTCGACAGGACACACAGATACGCAGTATTTT.

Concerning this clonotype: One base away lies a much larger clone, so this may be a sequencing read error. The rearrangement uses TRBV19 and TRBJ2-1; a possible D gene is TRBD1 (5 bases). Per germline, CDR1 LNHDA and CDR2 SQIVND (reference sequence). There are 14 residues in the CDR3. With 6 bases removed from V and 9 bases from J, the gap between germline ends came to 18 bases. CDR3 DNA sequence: TGTGCCAGTAGAGGGGAAACCCCTTCCGGTGAGCAGTTCTTC. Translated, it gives CASRGETPSGEQFF.

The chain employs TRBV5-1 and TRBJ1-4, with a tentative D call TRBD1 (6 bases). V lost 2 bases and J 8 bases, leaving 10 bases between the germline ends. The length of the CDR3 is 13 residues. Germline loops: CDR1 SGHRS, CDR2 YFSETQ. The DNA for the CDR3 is TGCGCCAGCAGCTTCCAGGGGAACGAAAAACTGTTTTTT. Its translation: CASSFQGNEKLFF.